These T cell receptor beta chains were read from a single sample in a study of CXCR3-negative and CXCR3-positive naive CD8 T cells. From its re-call of the 5' RACE reads, TCRdb lists each CDR3 protein once, without DNA. The sample yields some 8,200 distinct CDR3 sequences, of which the top ten take up about 2%. Sequenced material: naive CXCR3- CD8+ T cells from blood. The receptors come from a human donor in good health. Some clones in this sample may be carry-over from other donors' samples. Each CDR3 is given with its conserved first and last residue. A clone size is listed for some rows: how often the clone was seen (once, few, many), or a class if it is expanded.

j_call: TRBJ2-7; clone_size: -; v_call: TRBV6-1; cdr3_aa: CASSEMTGDYEQYF
j_call: TRBJ2-1; clone_size: -; v_call: TRBV2; cdr3_aa: CASSEGNEQFF
j_call: TRBJ2-3; clone_size: -; v_call: TRBV29-1; cdr3_aa: CSVEGQGTDTQYF
j_call: TRBJ1-2; clone_size: medium-sized; v_call: TRBV12-3/TRBV12-4; cdr3_aa: CASSWSGVDGYTF
j_call: TRBJ2-7; clone_size: -; v_call: TRBV11-2; cdr3_aa: CASSSQVVEQYF
j_call: TRBJ2-7; clone_size: -; v_call: TRBV29-1; cdr3_aa: CSVEFPDRGPYEQYF
j_call: TRBJ1-1; clone_size: -; v_call: TRBV23-1; cdr3_aa: CASSRKQGAYTEAFF
j_call: TRBJ2-3; clone_size: medium-sized; v_call: TRBV29-1; cdr3_aa: CSVEGLFSTDTQYF
j_call: TRBJ2-7; clone_size: -; v_call: TRBV29-1; cdr3_aa: CSVEVAGSLYYEQYF
j_call: TRBJ2-5; clone_size: medium-sized; v_call: TRBV5-1; cdr3_aa: CASSLGVTSTETQYF
j_call: TRBJ2-1; clone_size: -; v_call: TRBV29-1; cdr3_aa: CSIVRLEKHNEQFF
j_call: TRBJ2-2; clone_size: -; v_call: TRBV5-1; cdr3_aa: CASSLTGGETGELFF
j_call: TRBJ1-5; clone_size: -; v_call: TRBV7-9; cdr3_aa: CASSSPDWGQPQHF
j_call: TRBJ2-7; clone_size: -; v_call: TRBV29-1; cdr3_aa: CSVAGGLSSYEQYF
j_call: TRBJ1-2; clone_size: medium-sized; v_call: TRBV7-9; cdr3_aa: CASSLTGQGYGYTF
j_call: TRBJ2-2; clone_size: -; v_call: TRBV6-6; cdr3_aa: CASRGQGTVTGELFF
j_call: TRBJ2-1; clone_size: medium-sized; v_call: TRBV4-3; cdr3_aa: CASSRWTSPNNEQFF
j_call: TRBJ1-2; clone_size: -; v_call: TRBV3-1; cdr3_aa: CASSQDPGNYGYTF
j_call: TRBJ1-2; clone_size: medium-sized; v_call: TRBV20-1; cdr3_aa: CSASANSTRGLEGGYTF
j_call: TRBJ2-1; clone_size: -; v_call: TRBV18; cdr3_aa: CASSPTGGYYNEQFF
j_call: TRBJ2-1; clone_size: -; v_call: TRBV7-3; cdr3_aa: CASSQTGLNGNEQFF
j_call: TRBJ2-2; clone_size: -; v_call: TRBV5-6; cdr3_aa: CASSLGLAGATGELFFF
j_call: TRBJ2-4; clone_size: medium-sized; v_call: TRBV21-1; cdr3_aa: CASSLPGLQEGYIQYF
j_call: TRBJ2-1; clone_size: -; v_call: TRBV29-1; cdr3_aa: CSVVAGGPGEQFF
j_call: TRBJ2-1; clone_size: -; v_call: TRBV7-8; cdr3_aa: CASSSDPSGGSYNEQFF
j_call: TRBJ1-1; clone_size: medium-sized; v_call: TRBV29-1; cdr3_aa: CSGTVNTEAFF
j_call: TRBJ1-1; clone_size: medium-sized; v_call: TRBV4-3; cdr3_aa: CASSQDPWQGPVVNTEAFF
j_call: TRBJ2-7; clone_size: -; v_call: TRBV2; cdr3_aa: CASSEAYEQYF
j_call: TRBJ1-1; clone_size: -; v_call: TRBV10-3; cdr3_aa: CAISAPGMNTEAFF
j_call: TRBJ1-1; clone_size: -; v_call: TRBV15; cdr3_aa: CATSRDFLLRDRGAMNTEAFF
j_call: TRBJ2-2; clone_size: medium-sized; v_call: TRBV29-1; cdr3_aa: CSVEGTGELFF
j_call: TRBJ2-1; clone_size: -; v_call: TRBV29-1; cdr3_aa: CSAAPGPSSYNEQFF
j_call: TRBJ2-7; clone_size: medium-sized; v_call: TRBV29-1; cdr3_aa: CSVEKLGWQYF
j_call: TRBJ1-2; clone_size: -; v_call: TRBV19; cdr3_aa: CASSLWDSSNYGYTF
j_call: TRBJ2-1; clone_size: medium-sized; v_call: TRBV7-8; cdr3_aa: CASSPNHEQFF
j_call: TRBJ2-3; clone_size: -; v_call: TRBV14; cdr3_aa: CASSPRGGMTDTQYF
j_call: TRBJ1-2; clone_size: -; v_call: TRBV29-1; cdr3_aa: CIVEAGLFDYTF
j_call: TRBJ2-5; clone_size: medium-sized; v_call: TRBV29-1; cdr3_aa: CSVDDRDRQETQYF
j_call: TRBJ2-5; clone_size: medium-sized; v_call: TRBV28; cdr3_aa: CASSSPRTGEETQYF
j_call: TRBJ1-2; clone_size: -; v_call: TRBV4-1; cdr3_aa: CASSQGGGSYGYTF